This TCR beta chain was captured by sequencing in a study of blood T cell repertoires in COVID-19. V lost 4 bases and J 2 bases, leaving 11 bases between the germline ends. Germline V gene sequence: CDR1 MDHEN, CDR2 SYDVKM. The CDR3 is made up of 15 amino acids. In the original workflow: Amplification with reference gene primers provided the estimates of nucleated cell counts. This table comes from immunoSEQ multiplex PCR, and its TCRdb copy is limited to in-frame clones, with some not included. V and J calls and clone size are given by that table; D and trimming were obtained from the DNA. The sample lists under 350,000 clones; approximately 83% were seen once.

The receptor was derived from a woman aged 70-85 years with acute or convalescent COVID-19. Source material: peripheral blood. The rearrangement joins TRBV28 to TRBJ1-4; TRBD1 is a possible D gene (6 bases). CDR3 nucleotides: TGTGCCAGCAGTTCTTCAGGGGAGACTAATGAAAAACTGTTTTTT. Its protein product is CASSSSGETNEKLFF. The full variable domain, completed using reference TRBV28 and TRBJ1-4, is DVKVTQSSRYLVKRTGEKVFLECVQDMDHENMFWYRQDPGLGLRLIYFSYDVKMKEKGDIPEGYSVSREKKERFSLILESASTNQTSMYLCASSSSGETNEKLFFGSGTQLSVL.